The rows below give T cell receptor beta chains drawn from one sample of a study of T cells in Graves' hyperthyroidism and ophthalmopathy. MiXCR, run by TCRdb on the multiplex PCR reads, gives a single entry per CDR3 protein. The repertoire consists of a few hundred thousand distinct CDR3 sequences, with 16% occurring once and the leading ten covering around 3.5%. Sequencing used blood. The receptors shown here come from a woman aged 40-49 years with Graves' ophthalmopathy. The CDR3 runs from the conserved cysteine through the conserved F or W. The order of the fields is clone size, J gene, V gene, CDR3 protein. Size tells how often a clone was seen (once, few, many) or the class of an expanded clone, and some rows leave it out.

clone_size: many
j_call: TRBJ2-1
v_call: TRBV28
cdr3_aa: CASSPRGLAINEQFF

clone_size: .
j_call: TRBJ2-1
v_call: TRBV6-5
cdr3_aa: CASSYSGEQFF

clone_size: .
j_call: TRBJ1-5
v_call: TRBV4-2
cdr3_aa: CASSQDGSQGGKNQPQHF

clone_size: few
j_call: TRBJ1-2
v_call: TRBV27
cdr3_aa: CASTPPPGQTGRAGYGYTF

clone_size: few
j_call: TRBJ1-2
v_call: TRBV5-1
cdr3_aa: CASSLGGSDGYTF

clone_size: many
j_call: TRBJ2-3
v_call: TRBV7-9
cdr3_aa: CASNGKGRSLDTQYF

clone_size: many
j_call: TRBJ2-3
v_call: TRBV10-1
cdr3_aa: CASSVGAGSTDTQYF

clone_size: .
j_call: TRBJ2-1
v_call: TRBV19
cdr3_aa: CASSIGAGSYNEQFF

clone_size: many
j_call: TRBJ1-1
v_call: TRBV20-1
cdr3_aa: CSARPHNTEAFF

clone_size: many
j_call: TRBJ1-1
v_call: TRBV18
cdr3_aa: CASSQKQTGGLGTEAFF

clone_size: few
j_call: TRBJ1-2
v_call: TRBV4-1
cdr3_aa: CASSQTGSHYGYTF

clone_size: many
j_call: TRBJ2-1
v_call: TRBV3-1
cdr3_aa: CASSQWTGVDEQFF

clone_size: few
j_call: TRBJ2-2
v_call: TRBV12-3/TRBV12-4
cdr3_aa: CASSSTGLNTGELFF

clone_size: few
j_call: TRBJ2-3
v_call: TRBV6-1
cdr3_aa: CASSGGGGQRSTDTQYF

clone_size: many
j_call: TRBJ2-1
v_call: TRBV6-2/TRBV6-3
cdr3_aa: CASRTGLAGYSSYNEQFF

clone_size: few
j_call: TRBJ1-5
v_call: TRBV20-1
cdr3_aa: CSASDGREPQHF

clone_size: few
j_call: TRBJ1-2
v_call: TRBV6-1
cdr3_aa: CASSTRDGYGYTF

clone_size: many
j_call: TRBJ2-1
v_call: TRBV18
cdr3_aa: CASSPGQGNYNEQFF

clone_size: many
j_call: TRBJ2-2
v_call: TRBV3-1
cdr3_aa: CASRASVNTGELFF

clone_size: few
j_call: TRBJ2-6
v_call: TRBV5-1
cdr3_aa: CASSLINQGAGANVLTF

clone_size: few
j_call: TRBJ1-6
v_call: TRBV27
cdr3_aa: CASSSNRGVSYNSPLHF

clone_size: many
j_call: TRBJ2-6
v_call: TRBV2
cdr3_aa: CASRESDRDSALKLWRWANVLTF

clone_size: many
j_call: TRBJ2-7
v_call: TRBV3-1
cdr3_aa: CASSQLAGLEQYF

clone_size: .
j_call: TRBJ1-5
v_call: TRBV6-1
cdr3_aa: CASSGARDNQPQHF

clone_size: many
j_call: TRBJ2-7
v_call: TRBV5-1
cdr3_aa: CASSLEGPNYEQYF

clone_size: few
j_call: TRBJ1-5
v_call: TRBV5-5
cdr3_aa: CASSLAWGDQPQHF

clone_size: many
j_call: TRBJ1-5
v_call: TRBV12-3/TRBV12-4
cdr3_aa: CASSTEGGNSNQPQHF

clone_size: .
j_call: TRBJ2-2
v_call: TRBV12-5
cdr3_aa: CASGGESEPAGELFF

clone_size: many
j_call: TRBJ1-3
v_call: TRBV11-2
cdr3_aa: CASSPQASGNTIYF

clone_size: many
j_call: TRBJ1-6
v_call: TRBV16
cdr3_aa: CASSQWRNSPLHF

clone_size: few
j_call: TRBJ2-1
v_call: TRBV6-2/TRBV6-3
cdr3_aa: CASSAWGSGDRYNEQFF

clone_size: many
j_call: TRBJ2-7
v_call: TRBV10-3
cdr3_aa: CAISPPGAYEQYF

clone_size: .
j_call: TRBJ2-7
v_call: TRBV27
cdr3_aa: CASKAGLLYEQYF